The clone carrying this T cell receptor (beta chain) was seen only a few times. What it recognizes is unknown. The record originates from a study of CD8+ T cells in alopecia areata. About the study: Tofacitinib ran 6 to 18 months, followed by 6 months off drug. Points from the study as a whole: Scalp repertoires also include resident alphabeta T cells from normal skin.

The germline V gene has CDR1 PRHDT and CDR2 FYEKMQ (reference sequence). After removal of 5 bases from V and 14 bases from J, the junction contained 13 bases not matched to a gene. The CDR3 covers 14 residues. Sequencing used cDNA as its template, made by extracting RNA and reverse transcribing it. The data were produced by immunoSEQ multiplex PCR, yet TCRdb's version contains in-frame clones alone and is incomplete. Of some 170,000 clones detected, roughly 58% appear once; the ten largest clones hold approximately 16%. Treatment defined: oral pan-JAK inhibitor, 5-10 mg twice daily. The starting material was CD4+ T cells sorted from blood, obtained between weeks 55 and 65, from a patient treated with tofacitinib. This clonotype was obtained from a human donor with alopecia areata. The J gene is TRBJ2-1, the V gene TRBV13; TRBD1 aligns across 9 bases. Here the CDR3 reads CASSRKPAGTGKFF. CDR3 nucleotides: TGTGCCAGCAGCCGTAAACCCGCCGGGACAGGGAAGTTCTTC.